This T cell receptor beta chain was recorded in a study of T-cell memory formation after mild COVID-19. Study-wide findings and caveats: Clones contracting across day 15 to 85 had a balanced CD4/CD8 profile; later expanding clones leaned CD4+.

As regards this clonotype: Its antigen is currently unknown.

TCRdb re-called the 5' RACE reads with MiXCR, one entry per CDR3 protein. The sample yields around 300,000 distinct CDR3 sequences, approximately 12% seen once. The length of the CDR3 is 17 residues. Germline V lookup: CDR1 SGHTA, CDR2 FQGNSA. V dropped 0 bases and J dropped 6 bases, with 18 bases sitting between them. This clonotype was sampled from a man aged 18-30 years who had mild COVID-19 (a few samples of this study predate the infection). Cell type and time point are not known. The sequenced sample consisted of PBMCs or a T cell subset sorted from them (not recorded which). This chain connects TRBV7-2 to TRBJ1-5; possible D gene TRBD1, 5 bases. The CDR3 is CASSLASDSLRFQPQHF. DNA of the CDR3: TGTGCCAGCAGCTTAGCGTCAGACAGTTTGAGGTTTCAGCCCCAGCATTTT. Full variable domain (outside the CDR3, taken from reference TRBV7-2 and TRBJ1-5): GAGVSQSPSNKVTEKGKDVELRCDPISGHTALYWYRQSLGQGLEFLIYFQGNSAPDKSGLPSDRFSAERTGGSVSTLTIQRTQQEDSAVYLCASSLASDSLRFQPQHFGDGTRLSIL.